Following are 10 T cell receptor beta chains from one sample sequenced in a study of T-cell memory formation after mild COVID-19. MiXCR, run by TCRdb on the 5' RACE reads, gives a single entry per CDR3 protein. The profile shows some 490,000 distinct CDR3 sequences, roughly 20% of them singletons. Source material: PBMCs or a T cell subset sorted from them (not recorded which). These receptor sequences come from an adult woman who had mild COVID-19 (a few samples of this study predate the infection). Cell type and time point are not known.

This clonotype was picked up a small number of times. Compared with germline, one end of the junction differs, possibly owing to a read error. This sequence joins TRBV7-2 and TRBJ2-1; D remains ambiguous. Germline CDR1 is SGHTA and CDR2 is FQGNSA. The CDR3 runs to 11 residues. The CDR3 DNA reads TGTGCCAGCAGCTTAGTAGGCTCGGTAGTCTTC. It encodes CASSLVGSVVF.

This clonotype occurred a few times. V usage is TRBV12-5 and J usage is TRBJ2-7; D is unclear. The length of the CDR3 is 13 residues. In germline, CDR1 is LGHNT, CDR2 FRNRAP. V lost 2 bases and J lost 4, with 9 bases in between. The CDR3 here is CASGLSDRYEQYF. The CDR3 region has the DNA TGTGCTAGTGGTTTGTCCGACCGTTACGAGCAGTACTTC.

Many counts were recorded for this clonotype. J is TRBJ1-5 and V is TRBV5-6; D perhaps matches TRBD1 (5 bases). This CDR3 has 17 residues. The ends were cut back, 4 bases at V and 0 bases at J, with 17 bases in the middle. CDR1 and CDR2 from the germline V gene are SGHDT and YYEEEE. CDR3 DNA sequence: TGTGCCAGCAGCAATGGACGGGGCTTGAATAGCAATCAGCCCCAGCATTTT. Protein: CASSNGRGLNSNQPQHF.

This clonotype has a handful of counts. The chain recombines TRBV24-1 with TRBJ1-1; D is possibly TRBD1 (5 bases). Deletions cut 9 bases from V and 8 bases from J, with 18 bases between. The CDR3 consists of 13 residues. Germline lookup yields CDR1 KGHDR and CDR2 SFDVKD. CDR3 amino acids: CATPPGGGIEAFF. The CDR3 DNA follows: TGTGCCACCCCTCCTGGGGGGGGGATCGAAGCTTTCTTT.

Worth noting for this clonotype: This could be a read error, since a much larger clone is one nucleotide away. This CDR3 is CASSGLHGRETQYF. The CDR3 DNA reads as TGTGCCAGCAGCGGACTTCACGGGAGAGAGACCCAGTACTTC. This chain joins TRBV7-6 and TRBJ2-5; perhaps TRBD2 as D (6 bases). Germline V CDR1 and CDR2: SGHVS, FNYEAQ. V lost 5 bases, J lost 4 bases, and 14 bases lay in between. This CDR3 has 14 residues.

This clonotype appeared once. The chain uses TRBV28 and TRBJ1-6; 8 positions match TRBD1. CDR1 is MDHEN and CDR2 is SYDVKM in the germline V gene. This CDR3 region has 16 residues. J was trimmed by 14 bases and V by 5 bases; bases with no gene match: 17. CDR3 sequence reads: CASSPGTGGLLGSLHF. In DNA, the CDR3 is TGTGCCAGCAGTCCTGGGACAGGAGGGCTGTTAGGGTCCCTCCACTTT.

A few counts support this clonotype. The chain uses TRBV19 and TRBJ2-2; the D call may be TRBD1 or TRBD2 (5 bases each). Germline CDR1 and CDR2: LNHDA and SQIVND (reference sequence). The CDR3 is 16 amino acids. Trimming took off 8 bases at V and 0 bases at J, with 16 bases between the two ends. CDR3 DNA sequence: TGTGCCAGTTCAAAACCAATGGGACCGAACACCGGGGAGCTGTTTTTT. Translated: CASSKPMGPNTGELFF.

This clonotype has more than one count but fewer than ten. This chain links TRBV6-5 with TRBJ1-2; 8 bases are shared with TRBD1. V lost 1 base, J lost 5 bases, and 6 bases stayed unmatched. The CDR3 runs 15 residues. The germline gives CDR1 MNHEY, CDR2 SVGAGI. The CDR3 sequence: CASSYFGTGDYGYTF. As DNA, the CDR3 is TGTGCCAGCAGTTACTTCGGGACAGGAGATTATGGCTACACCTTC.

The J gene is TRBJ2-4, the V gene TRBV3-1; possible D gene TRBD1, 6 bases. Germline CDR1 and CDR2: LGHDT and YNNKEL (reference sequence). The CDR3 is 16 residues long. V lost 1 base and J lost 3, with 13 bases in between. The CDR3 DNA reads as TGTGCCAGCAGCCAAGGAGGGGGAATGGGCAAAAACATTCAGTACTTC. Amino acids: CASSQGGGMGKNIQYF.

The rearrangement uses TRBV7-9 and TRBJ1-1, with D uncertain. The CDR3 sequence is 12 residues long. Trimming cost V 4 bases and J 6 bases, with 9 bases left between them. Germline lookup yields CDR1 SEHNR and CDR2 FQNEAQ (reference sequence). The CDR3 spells CASSSGISEAFF. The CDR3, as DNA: TGTGCCAGCAGCTCGGGGATATCTGAAGCTTTCTTT.